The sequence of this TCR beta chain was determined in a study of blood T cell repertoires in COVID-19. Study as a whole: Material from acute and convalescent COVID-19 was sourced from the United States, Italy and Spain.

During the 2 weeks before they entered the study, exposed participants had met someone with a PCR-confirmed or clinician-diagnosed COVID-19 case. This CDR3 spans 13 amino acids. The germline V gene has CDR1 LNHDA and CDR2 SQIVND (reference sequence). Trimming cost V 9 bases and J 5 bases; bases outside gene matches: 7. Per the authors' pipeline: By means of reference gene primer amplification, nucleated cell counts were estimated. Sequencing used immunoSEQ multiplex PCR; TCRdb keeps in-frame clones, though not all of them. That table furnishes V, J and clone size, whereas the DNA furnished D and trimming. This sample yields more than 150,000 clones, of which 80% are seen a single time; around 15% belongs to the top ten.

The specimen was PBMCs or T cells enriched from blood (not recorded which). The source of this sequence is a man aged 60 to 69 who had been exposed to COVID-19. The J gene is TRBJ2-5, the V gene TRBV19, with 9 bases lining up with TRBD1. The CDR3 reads CASRDRAVETQYF. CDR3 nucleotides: TGTGCCAGCCGGGACAGGGCGGTTGAGACCCAGTACTTC.